Each of the 4 T cell receptor beta chains below was sequenced from the same sample in a study of metastatic and nonmetastatic thyroid tumors. TCRdb re-called clones via MiXCR from the PCR reads. The data show about 5,400 clones, approximately 32% seen once. All patients were treatment-naive before thyroid surgery. The sequencing sample was made of adjacent normal tissue. Receptors originate from a female donor with papillary thyroid cancer or a benign thyroid nodule (not recorded which). Some clones in this sample may be carry-over from other donors' samples.

The chain recombines TRBV20-1 with TRBJ1-2; 11 nucleotides line up with TRBD1. Looked up from germline, CDR1 is DFQATT and CDR2 is SNEGSKA (reference sequence). The CDR3 has 14 residues. The V and J ends lost 4 bases and 2 bases, in that order; junction bases with no gene match: 3. The CDR3 DNA sequence: TGCAGTGCTACCCGGGACAGGGGGAACTATGGCTACACCTTC. It codes for CSATRDRGNYGYTF.

This clone was observed a few times. The genes are TRBV9 and TRBJ1-1; D may be TRBD1 (5 bases). The V end lost 7 bases, the J end lost 0 bases, and 7 bases lay between the germline ends. This CDR3 region has 12 residues. Looked up from germline, CDR1 is SGDLS and CDR2 is YYNGEE. CDR3 DNA sequence: TGTGCCAGCGGGGGACTGAACACTGAAGCTTTCTTT. As protein: CASGGLNTEAFF.

This clone was recorded only once. The V gene is TRBV11-2, the J gene TRBJ2-3; maybe TRBD2 (5 bases). Germline V lookup: CDR1 SGHAT, CDR2 FQNNGV. The CDR3 runs to 16 residues. Trimming left V 0 bases short and J 1 base short, with 11 bases between. The CDR3 loop reads CASSLEYRGGTDTQYF. The DNA for the CDR3 is TGTGCCAGCAGCTTAGAGTACCGGGGAGGCACAGATACGCAGTATTTT.

The chain is built from TRBV24-1 and TRBJ2-2; a possible D gene is TRBD1 (6 bases). The germline V gene encodes CDR1 KGHDR and CDR2 SFDVKD. The V end was cut by 8 bases, the J end by 5 bases, with 14 bases between. The CDR3 covers 14 residues. The CDR3 sequence: CATTSTGATGELFF. CDR3 nucleotides: TGTGCCACCACATCGACAGGAGCGACCGGGGAGCTGTTTTTT.